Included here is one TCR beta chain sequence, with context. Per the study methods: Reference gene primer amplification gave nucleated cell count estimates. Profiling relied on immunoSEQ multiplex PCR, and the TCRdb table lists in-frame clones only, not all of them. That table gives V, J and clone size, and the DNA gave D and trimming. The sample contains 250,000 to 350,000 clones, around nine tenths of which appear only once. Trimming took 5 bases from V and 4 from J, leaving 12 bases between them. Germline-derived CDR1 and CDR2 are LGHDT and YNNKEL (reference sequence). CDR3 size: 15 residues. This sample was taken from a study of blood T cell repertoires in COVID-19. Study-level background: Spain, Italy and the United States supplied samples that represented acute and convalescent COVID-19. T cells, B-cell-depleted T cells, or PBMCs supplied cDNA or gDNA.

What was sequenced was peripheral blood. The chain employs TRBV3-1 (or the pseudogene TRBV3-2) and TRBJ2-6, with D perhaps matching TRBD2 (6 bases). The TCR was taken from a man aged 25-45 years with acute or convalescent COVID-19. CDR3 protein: CASSARGLGANVLTF. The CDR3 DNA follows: TGTGCCAGCAGCGCACGGGGGTTAGGGGCCAACGTCCTGACTTTC.